This T cell receptor (beta chain) was captured by sequencing in a study of OX40 agonist ivuxolimab in advanced cancers. Profiling relied on immunoSEQ multiplex PCR, and the TCRdb table lists in-frame clones only, not all of them. Among about 70,000 clones, approximately 89% were seen once, and the ten largest hold 1% to 1.2%. Germline V gives CDR1 ENHRY, CDR2 SYGVKD. The CDR3 is made up of 14 amino acids. V lost 5 bases, J lost 1 base, and 6 bases lay in between. V gene TRBV10-3 combines with J gene TRBJ2-6; D might be TRBD1 (5 bases). This TCR came from an adult with an advanced solid tumor such as melanoma, head and neck, liver or kidney cancer. The sequencing used CD4+ or CD8+ T cells sorted from blood, collected in a trial of the OX40 agonist ivuxolimab. In DNA, the CDR3 is TGTGCCATCAGTCCAGGGTCTGGGGCCAACGTCCTGACTTTC. This translates into CAISPGSGANVLTF.